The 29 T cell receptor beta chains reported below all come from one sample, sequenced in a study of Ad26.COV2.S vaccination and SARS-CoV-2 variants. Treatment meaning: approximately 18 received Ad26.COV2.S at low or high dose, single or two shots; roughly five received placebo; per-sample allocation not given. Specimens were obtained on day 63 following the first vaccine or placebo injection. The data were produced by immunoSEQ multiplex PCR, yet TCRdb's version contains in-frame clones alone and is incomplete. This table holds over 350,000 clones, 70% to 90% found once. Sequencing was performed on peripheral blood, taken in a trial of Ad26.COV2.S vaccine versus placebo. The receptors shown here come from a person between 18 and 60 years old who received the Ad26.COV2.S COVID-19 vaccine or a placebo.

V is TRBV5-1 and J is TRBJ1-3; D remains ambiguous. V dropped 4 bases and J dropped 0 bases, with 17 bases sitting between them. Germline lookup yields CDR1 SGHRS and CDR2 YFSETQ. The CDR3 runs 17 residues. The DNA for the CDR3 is TGCGCCAGCAGCCCCACCCCGATGCCCTCCTCTGGAAACACCATATATTTT. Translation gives CASSPTPMPSSGNTIYF.

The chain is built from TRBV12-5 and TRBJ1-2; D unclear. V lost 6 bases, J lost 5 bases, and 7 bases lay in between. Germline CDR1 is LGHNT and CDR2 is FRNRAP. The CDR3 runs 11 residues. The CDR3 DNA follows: TGTGCTAGTGGGGCAGCATATGGCTACACCTTC. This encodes CASGAAYGYTF.

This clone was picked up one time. CDR3 nucleotide sequence: TGTGCCAGCAGTCCAACAGGGGTCGGCTACACCTTC. As protein: CASSPTGVGYTF. The chain combines TRBV27 with TRBJ1-2; 7 positions match TRBD1. V shed 5 bases and J 8 bases; nucleotides not matched to a gene: 5. Per germline, CDR1 MNHEY and CDR2 SMNVEV (reference sequence). CDR3 length: 12 amino acids.

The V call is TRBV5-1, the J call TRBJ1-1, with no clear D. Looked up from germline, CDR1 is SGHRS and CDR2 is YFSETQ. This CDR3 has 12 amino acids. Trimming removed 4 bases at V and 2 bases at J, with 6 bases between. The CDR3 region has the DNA TGCGCCAGCAGCCGAGGAAACACTGAAGCTTTCTTT. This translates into CASSRGNTEAFF.

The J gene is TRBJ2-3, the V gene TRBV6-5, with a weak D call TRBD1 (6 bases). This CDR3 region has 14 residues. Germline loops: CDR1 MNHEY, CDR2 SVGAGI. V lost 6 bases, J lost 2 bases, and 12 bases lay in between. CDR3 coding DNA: TGTGCCAGCAGCGGGACAAACCCCACAGATACGCAGTATTTT. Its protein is CASSGTNPTDTQYF.

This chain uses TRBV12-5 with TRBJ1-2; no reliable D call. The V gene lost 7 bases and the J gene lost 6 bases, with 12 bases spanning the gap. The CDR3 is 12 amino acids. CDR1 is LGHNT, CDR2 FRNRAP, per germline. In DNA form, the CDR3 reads TGTGCTAGTGCCCTTGATGGAAATGGCTACACCTTC. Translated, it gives CASALDGNGYTF.

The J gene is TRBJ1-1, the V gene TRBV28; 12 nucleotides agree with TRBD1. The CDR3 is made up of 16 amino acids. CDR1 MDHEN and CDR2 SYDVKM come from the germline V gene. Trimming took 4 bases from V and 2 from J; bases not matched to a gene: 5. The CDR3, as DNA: TGTGCCAGCAGTTACCCGGGACAGGGGGCAAACACTGAAGCTTTCTTT. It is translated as CASSYPGQGANTEAFF.

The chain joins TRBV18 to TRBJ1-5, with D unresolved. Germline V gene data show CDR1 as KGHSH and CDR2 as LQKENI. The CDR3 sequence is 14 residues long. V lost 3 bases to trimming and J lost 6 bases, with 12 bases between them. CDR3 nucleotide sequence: TGTGCCAGCTCACCCTCAGATTGGGGTCAGCCCCAGCATTTT. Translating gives CASSPSDWGQPQHF.

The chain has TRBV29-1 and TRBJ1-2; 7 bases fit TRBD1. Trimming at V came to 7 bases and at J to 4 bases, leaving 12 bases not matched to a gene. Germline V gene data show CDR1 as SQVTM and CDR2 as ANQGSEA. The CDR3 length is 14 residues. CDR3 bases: TGCAGCGCATATATTACAGGGGAAGGCTATGGCTACACCTTC. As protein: CSAYITGEGYGYTF. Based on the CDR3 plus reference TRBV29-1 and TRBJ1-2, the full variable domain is SAVISQKPSRDICQRGTSLTIQCQVDSQVTMMFWYRQQPGQSLTLIATANQGSEATYESGFVIDKFPISRPNLTFSTLTVSNMSPEDSSIYLCSAYITGEGYGYTFGSGTRLTVV.

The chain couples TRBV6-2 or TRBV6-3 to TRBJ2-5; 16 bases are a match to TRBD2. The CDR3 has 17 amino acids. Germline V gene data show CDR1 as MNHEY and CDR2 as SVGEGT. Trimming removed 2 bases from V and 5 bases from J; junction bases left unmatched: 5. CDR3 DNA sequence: TGTGCCAGCAGTTACGGGACTAGCGGGGGGGCGGCGGAGACCCAGTACTTC. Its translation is CASSYGTSGGAAETQYF.

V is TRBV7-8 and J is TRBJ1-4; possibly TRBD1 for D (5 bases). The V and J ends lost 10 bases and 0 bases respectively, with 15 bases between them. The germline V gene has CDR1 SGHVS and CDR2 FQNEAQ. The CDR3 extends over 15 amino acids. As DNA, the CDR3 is TGTGCCACCTTGGGACGGACGACAACTAATGAAAAACTGTTTTTT. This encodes CATLGRTTTNEKLFF.

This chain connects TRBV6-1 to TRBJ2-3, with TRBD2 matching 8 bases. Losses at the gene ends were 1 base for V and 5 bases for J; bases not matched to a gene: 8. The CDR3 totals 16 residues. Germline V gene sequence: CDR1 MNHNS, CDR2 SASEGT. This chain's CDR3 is CASSEVGAGVGDTQYF. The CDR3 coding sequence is TGTGCCAGCAGTGAAGTGGGAGCGGGGGTGGGAGATACGCAGTATTTT.

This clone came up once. CDR3 DNA: TGTGCCAGCAGTCTTGCGCTGGATCAAGAGACCCAGTACTTC. It yields the protein CASSLALDQETQYF. The chain has TRBV2 and TRBJ2-5, with D uncertain. Trimming removed 5 bases at V and 2 bases at J, with 12 bases between. This CDR3 contains 14 residues. Germline assignment: CDR1 SNHLY and CDR2 FYNNEI.

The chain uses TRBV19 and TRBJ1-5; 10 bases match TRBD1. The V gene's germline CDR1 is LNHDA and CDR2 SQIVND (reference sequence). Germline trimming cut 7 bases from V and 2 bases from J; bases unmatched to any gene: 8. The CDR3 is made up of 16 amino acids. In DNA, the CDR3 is TGTGCCAGTACCCCTCCCGGGACAGGGGGCAATCAGCCCCAGCATTTT. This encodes CASTPPGTGGNQPQHF. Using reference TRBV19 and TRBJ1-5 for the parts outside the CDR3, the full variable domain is DGGITQSPKYLFRKEGQNVTLSCEQNLNHDAMYWYRQDPGQGLRLIYYSQIVNDFQKGDIAEGYSVSREKKESFPLTVTSAQKNPTAFYLCASTPPGTGGNQPQHFGDGTRLSIL.

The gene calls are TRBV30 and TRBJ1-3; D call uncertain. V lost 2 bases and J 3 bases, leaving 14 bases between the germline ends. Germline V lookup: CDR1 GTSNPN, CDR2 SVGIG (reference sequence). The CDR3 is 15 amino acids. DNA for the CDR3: TGTGCCTGGAGTCGTCACCACGGGAATGGAAACACCATATATTTT. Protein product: CAWSRHHGNGNTIYF.

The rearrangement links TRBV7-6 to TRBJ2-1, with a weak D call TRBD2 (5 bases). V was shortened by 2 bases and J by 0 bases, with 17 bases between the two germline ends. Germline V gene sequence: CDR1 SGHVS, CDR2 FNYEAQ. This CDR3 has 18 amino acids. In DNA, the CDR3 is TGTGCCAGCAGCTTATTGGCTAGCCCCTTGAGCTCCTACAATGAGCAGTTCTTC. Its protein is CASSLLASPLSSYNEQFF.

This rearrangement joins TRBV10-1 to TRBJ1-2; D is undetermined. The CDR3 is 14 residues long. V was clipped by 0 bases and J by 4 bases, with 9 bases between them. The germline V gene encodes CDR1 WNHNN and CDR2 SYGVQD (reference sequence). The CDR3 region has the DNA TGCGCCAGCAGTGAGTCAGGGCCTCCCTATGGCTACACCTTC. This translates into CASSESGPPYGYTF.

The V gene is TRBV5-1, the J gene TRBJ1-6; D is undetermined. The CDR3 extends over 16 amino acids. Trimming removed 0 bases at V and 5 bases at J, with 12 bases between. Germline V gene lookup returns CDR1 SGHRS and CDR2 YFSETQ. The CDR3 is CASSLEPVRNNSPLHF. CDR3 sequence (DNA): TGCGCCAGCAGCTTGGAGCCAGTCCGTAATAATTCACCCCTCCACTTT.

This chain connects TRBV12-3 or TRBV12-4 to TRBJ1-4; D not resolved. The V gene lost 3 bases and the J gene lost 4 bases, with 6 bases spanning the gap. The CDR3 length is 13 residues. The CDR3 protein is CASSFAGNEKLFF. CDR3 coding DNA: TGTGCCAGCAGTTTCGCCGGTAATGAAAAACTGTTTTTT.

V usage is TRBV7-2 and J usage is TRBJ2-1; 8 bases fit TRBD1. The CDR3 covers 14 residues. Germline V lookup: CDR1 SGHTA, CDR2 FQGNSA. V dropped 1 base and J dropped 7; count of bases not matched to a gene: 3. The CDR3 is CASSLDRGWNEQFF. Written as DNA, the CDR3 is TGTGCCAGCAGCTTAGACAGGGGGTGGAATGAGCAGTTCTTC.

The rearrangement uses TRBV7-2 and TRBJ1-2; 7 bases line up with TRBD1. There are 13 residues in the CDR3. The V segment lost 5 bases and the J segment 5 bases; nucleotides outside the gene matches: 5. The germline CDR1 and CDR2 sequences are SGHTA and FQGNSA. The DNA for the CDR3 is TGTGCCAGCAGCAGGGACAGAAATTATGGCTACACCTTC. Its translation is CASSRDRNYGYTF.

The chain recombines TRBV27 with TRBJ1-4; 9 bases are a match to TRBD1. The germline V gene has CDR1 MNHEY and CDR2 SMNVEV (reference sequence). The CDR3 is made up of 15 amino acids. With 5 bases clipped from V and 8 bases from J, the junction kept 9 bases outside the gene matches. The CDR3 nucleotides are TGTGCCAGCAGTCACGACAGGGGGTCAGGAGAAAAACTGTTTTTT. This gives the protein CASSHDRGSGEKLFF.

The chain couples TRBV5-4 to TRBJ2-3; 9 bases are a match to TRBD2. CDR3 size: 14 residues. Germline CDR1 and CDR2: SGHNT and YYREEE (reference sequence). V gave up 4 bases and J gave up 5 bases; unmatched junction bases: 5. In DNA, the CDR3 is TGTGCCAGCAGCGGCGGGGGGGCCCTAGATACGCAGTATTTT. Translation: CASSGGGALDTQYF.

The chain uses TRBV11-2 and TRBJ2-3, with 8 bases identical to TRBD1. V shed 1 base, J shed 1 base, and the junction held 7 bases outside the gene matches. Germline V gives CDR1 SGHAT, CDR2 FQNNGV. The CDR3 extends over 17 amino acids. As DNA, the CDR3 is TGTGCCAGCAGCTTAGTGAGGACAGGGCTGGGCACAGATACGCAGTATTTT. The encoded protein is CASSLVRTGLGTDTQYF. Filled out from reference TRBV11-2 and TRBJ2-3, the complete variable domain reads EAGVAQSPRYKIIEKRQSVAFWCNPISGHATLYWYQQILGQGPKLLIQFQNNGVVDDSQLPKDRFSAERLKGVDSTLKIQPAKLEDSAVYLCASSLVRTGLGTDTQYFGPGTRLTVL.

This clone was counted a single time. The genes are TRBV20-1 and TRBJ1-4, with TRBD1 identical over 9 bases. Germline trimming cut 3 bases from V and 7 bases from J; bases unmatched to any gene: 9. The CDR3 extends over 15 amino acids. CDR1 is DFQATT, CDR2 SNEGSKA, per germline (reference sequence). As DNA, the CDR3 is TGCAGTGCTAGTCGGGGACAGGGTAACCTTGAAAAACTGTTTTTT. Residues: CSASRGQGNLEKLFF.

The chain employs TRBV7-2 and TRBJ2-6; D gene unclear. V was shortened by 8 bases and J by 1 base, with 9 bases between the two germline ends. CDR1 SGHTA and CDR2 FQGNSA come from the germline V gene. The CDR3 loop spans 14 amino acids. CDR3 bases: TGTGCCAGCGAGAGGCGTTCTGGGGCCAACGTCCTGACTTTC. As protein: CASERRSGANVLTF.

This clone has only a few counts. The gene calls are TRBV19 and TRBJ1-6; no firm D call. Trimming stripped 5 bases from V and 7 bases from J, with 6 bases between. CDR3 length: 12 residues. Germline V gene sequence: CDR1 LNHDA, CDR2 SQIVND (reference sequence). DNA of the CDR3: TGTGCCAGTAGTCACCCCAATTCACCCCTCCACTTT. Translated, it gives CASSHPNSPLHF.

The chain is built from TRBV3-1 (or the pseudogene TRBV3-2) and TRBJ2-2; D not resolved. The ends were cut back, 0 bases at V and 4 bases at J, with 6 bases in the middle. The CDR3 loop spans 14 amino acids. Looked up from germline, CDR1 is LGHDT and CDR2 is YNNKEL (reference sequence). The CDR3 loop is CASSQDLSTGELFF. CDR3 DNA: TGTGCCAGCAGCCAAGATTTGTCCACCGGGGAGCTGTTTTTT.

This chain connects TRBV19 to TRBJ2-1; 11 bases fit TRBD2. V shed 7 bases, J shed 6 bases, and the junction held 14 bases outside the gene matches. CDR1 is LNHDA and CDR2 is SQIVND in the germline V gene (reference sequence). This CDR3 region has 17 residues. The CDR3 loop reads CASTYSGGALMGNEQFF. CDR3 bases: TGTGCCAGTACCTATAGCGGGGGGGCCCTAATGGGCAATGAGCAGTTCTTC.